The 5 T cell receptor beta chains listed next were all sequenced from one sample in a study of OX40 agonist ivuxolimab in advanced cancers. This table comes from immunoSEQ multiplex PCR, and its TCRdb copy is limited to in-frame clones, with some not included. The table shows approximately 50,000 clones, with 84% occurring only once. The sample in question was CD4+ or CD8+ T cells sorted from blood, obtained in a trial of the OX40 agonist ivuxolimab. The receptors derive from an adult with an advanced solid tumor such as melanoma, head and neck, liver or kidney cancer.

The rearrangement joins TRBV27 to TRBJ2-3, with D uncertain. The CDR3 is made up of 17 amino acids. Germline V gene lookup returns CDR1 MNHEY and CDR2 SMNVEV (reference sequence). V was cut by 2 bases and J by 2 bases, with 17 bases left in between. DNA of the CDR3: TGTGCCAGCAGTTTACACGGTTCTGGGTACAACACAGATACGCAGTATTTT. Protein sequence: CASSLHGSGYNTDTQYF.

The chain combines TRBV6-4 with TRBJ1-5; D uncertain. Germline CDR1 and CDR2: MRHNA and SNTAGT. This CDR3 contains 15 residues. The ends were cut back, 8 bases at V and 2 bases at J, with 16 bases in the middle. The CDR3 nucleotides are TGTGCCAGCCCGACCCGTGAGTTGGGCAATCAGCCCCAGCATTTT. Its translation: CASPTRELGNQPQHF.

The genes are TRBV6-5 and TRBJ2-2, with D tentatively TRBD2 (6 bases). V lost 6 bases and J lost 4, with 15 bases in between. There are 15 residues in the CDR3. In germline, CDR1 is MNHEY, CDR2 SVGAGI. CDR3: CASRRVFGGTGELFF. The CDR3 region has the DNA TGTGCCAGCAGGCGGGTTTTCGGGGGCACCGGGGAGCTGTTTTTT.

This clone has a handful of counts. The chain is built from TRBV4-1 and TRBJ1-1; TRBD1 matches at 7 bases. The length of the CDR3 is 17 residues. CDR1 and CDR2 (germline): MGHRA, YSYEKL. J lost 0 bases, V lost 1 base, and 8 bases had no gene match. This CDR3 reads CASSQVRGRRLNTEAFF. The CDR3 DNA follows: TGCGCCAGCAGCCAAGTGAGGGGGCGGCGGCTGAACACTGAAGCTTTCTTT.

The rearrangement uses TRBV19 and TRBJ2-1; possibly TRBD2 for D (6 bases). V lost 7 bases and J 2 bases, leaving 9 bases between the germline ends. Germline CDR1 is LNHDA and CDR2 is SQIVND (reference sequence). This CDR3 spans 13 amino acids. CDR3 region: CASMGGPYNEQFF. For the CDR3, the DNA is TGTGCCAGTATGGGGGGACCCTACAATGAGCAGTTCTTC.